The 28 T cell receptor beta chains reported below all come from one sample, sequenced in a study of T cell responses to AZD1222 COVID-19 vaccine. Measured with immunoSEQ multiplex PCR; TCRdb has only the in-frame clones, and not every one. This sample has roughly 70,000 clones; about 93% occur once, and the top ten carry roughly 6.3%. The sample was peripheral blood, taken 28 days after the second dose of the MenACWY control vaccine. Every receptor here comes from an adult who received the MenACWY meningococcal vaccine as a control.

This clone was seen a single time. V gene TRBV7-6 combines with J gene TRBJ2-7, with 12 positions matching TRBD2. V shed 1 base and J 0 bases; nucleotides not matched to a gene: 1. The germline gives CDR1 SGHVS, CDR2 FNYEAQ. The CDR3 is 16 residues long. CDR3 DNA sequence: TGTGCCAGCAGCTTAGGGACTAGCGGGGCCTCCTACGAGCAGTACTTC. Its translation is CASSLGTSGASYEQYF.

The chain uses TRBV9 and TRBJ2-5; D uncertain. The CDR3 sequence is 14 residues long. Per the germline V gene, CDR1 is SGDLS and CDR2 is YYNGEE. Trimming stripped 0 bases from V and 5 bases from J, with 11 bases between. CDR3 DNA: TGTGCCAGCAGCGTAGGGGCTAGTAGGGAGACCCAGTACTTC. It translates to CASSVGASRETQYF.

The V call is TRBV28, the J call TRBJ2-7; 8 bases line up with TRBD2. The J segment lost 3 bases and the V segment lost 3 bases, leaving 7 bases of the junction unmatched. The CDR3 is made up of 15 amino acids. Germline lookup yields CDR1 MDHEN and CDR2 SYDVKM. CDR3 in DNA: TGTGCCAGCAGTTTCGTAAGCGGGAGCTTCTACGAGCAGTACTTC. This sequence encodes CASSFVSGSFYEQYF.

Comment on this clone: The same CDR3 arises from other DNA sequences in this sample as well. This chain connects TRBV12-3 or TRBV12-4 to TRBJ1-4; D not certain. The CDR3 is 11 amino acids. V was clipped by 2 bases and J by 5 bases, with 0 bases between them. In nucleotides, the CDR3 is TGTGCCAGCAGTTTAAATGAAAAACTGTTTTTT. It translates to CASSLNEKLFF.

This chain uses TRBV6-1 with TRBJ1-5; D gene ambiguous. Germline CDR1 is MNHNS and CDR2 is SASEGT. Trimming stripped 0 bases from V and 7 bases from J, with 4 bases between. This CDR3 region has 12 residues. The CDR3, as DNA: TGTGCCAGCAGTGAAGCAGGGCAGCCCCAGCATTTT. As protein: CASSEAGQPQHF.

The chain uses TRBV5-6 and TRBJ2-7, with TRBD2 identical over 10 bases. CDR1 and CDR2 (germline): SGHDT, YYEEEE. V was clipped by 5 bases and J by 2 bases; unmatched bases: 4. This CDR3 has 14 amino acids. The CDR3 DNA is TGTGCCAGCAGATATAGCGGGGGGACCTACGAGCAGTACTTC. It translates to CASRYSGGTYEQYF.

The chain has TRBV19 and TRBJ1-2; D not certain. The germline gives CDR1 LNHDA, CDR2 SQIVND (reference sequence). Deletions cut 0 bases from V and 5 bases from J, with 4 bases between. The CDR3 has 12 amino acids. The CDR3 region is CASSIEGYGYTF. In DNA form, the CDR3 reads TGTGCCAGTAGTATAGAGGGGTATGGCTACACCTTC.

V gene TRBV27 combines with J gene TRBJ2-5; no definite D call. Trimming shortened V by 6 bases and J by 5 bases, and 22 bases separated the two germline ends. The V gene's germline CDR1 is MNHEY and CDR2 SMNVEV (reference sequence). There are 16 residues in the CDR3. As DNA, the CDR3 is TGTGCCAGCAGCCTCAGACCGGCTACGCTTTCGGAGACCCAGTACTTC. This sequence encodes CASSLRPATLSETQYF.

CDR3 DNA sequence: TGTGCCATCAGCGATTCAGGGGGAGGGCGGCAAGAGACCCAGTACTTC. Its translation is CAISDSGGGRQETQYF. The rearrangement joins TRBV10-3 to TRBJ2-5; D tentatively fits TRBD1 or TRBD2 (7 bases each). This CDR3 is 16 amino acids long. CDR1 and CDR2 (germline): ENHRY, SYGVKD. Between the trimmed V and J ends, which lost 6 bases and 2 bases, there was a span of 19 bases.

J is TRBJ1-4 and V is TRBV6-6, with D possibly matching TRBD1 (6 bases). CDR3 length: 13 residues. Trimming cost V 2 bases and J 10 bases, with 11 bases left between them. CDR1 and CDR2 from the germline V gene are MNHNY and SVGAGI (reference sequence). In nucleotides, the CDR3 is TGTGCCAGCAGTTACGAGACAGGCGTAAAACTGTTTTTT. It codes for CASSYETGVKLFF.

The chain combines TRBV9 with TRBJ2-3; a possible D gene is TRBD2 (6 bases). V shed 2 bases and J shed 0 bases, with 10 bases lying between them. CDR3 length: 15 amino acids. Germline CDR1 and CDR2: SGDLS and YYNGEE. The DNA for the CDR3 is TGTGCCAGCAGCGTTGGAGGGCTCAGCACAGATACGCAGTATTTT. This encodes CASSVGGLSTDTQYF.

This chain links TRBV14 with TRBJ2-1, with TRBD2 matching 8 bases. Germline V gives CDR1 SGHDN, CDR2 FVKESK. CDR3 size: 17 residues. Germline trimming cut 4 bases from V and 5 bases from J; bases unmatched to any gene: 13. The CDR3 DNA sequence: TGTGCCAGCAGCCCCCGGGGGGGAGGTAATCCCCACAATGAGCAGTTCTTC. It yields the protein CASSPRGGGNPHNEQFF.

V gene TRBV27 combines with J gene TRBJ1-6; 8 bases map to TRBD1. Germline CDR1 MNHEY, CDR2 SMNVEV (reference sequence). The trim removed 10 bases at V and 10 bases at J, leaving 15 bases unmatched. This CDR3 is 15 amino acids long. DNA of the CDR3: TGTGCCACCTCCACCGGACAGGGCTTTAACTCACCCCTCCACTTT. Translating gives CATSTGQGFNSPLHF.

The chain has TRBV24-1 and TRBJ1-4; no firm D call. CDR3 length equals 14 residues. Trimming stripped 11 bases from V and 2 bases from J, with 14 bases between. Germline assignment: CDR1 KGHDR and CDR2 SFDVKD. The CDR3 region has the DNA TGTGCCATCAGCCGCCTCCCTACTAATGAAAAACTGTTTTTT. It specifies CAISRLPTNEKLFF.

The V and J genes are TRBV10-3 and TRBJ2-1; 10 bases are shared with TRBD2. The germline V gene encodes CDR1 ENHRY and CDR2 SYGVKD. This CDR3 contains 12 residues. The junction had 4 bases not matched to a gene; V was cut back by 10 bases and J by 7 bases. The CDR3 bases are TGTGCCACCGGGACTAGCGAAAATGAGCAGTTCTTC. Its translation: CATGTSENEQFF.

The chain links TRBV30 to TRBJ1-1; D not resolved. The CDR3 is 13 amino acids. Germline assignment: CDR1 GTSNPN and CDR2 SVGIG (reference sequence). Trimming pared 4 bases from V and 5 bases from J, leaving 14 bases between. The CDR3 DNA follows: TGTGCCTGGACCCCGGGCACTTCGACTGAAGCTTTCTTT. This codes for CAWTPGTSTEAFF.

J is TRBJ2-1 and V is TRBV10-3, with 8 bases identical to TRBD2. The J segment lost 4 bases and the V segment lost 6 bases, leaving 5 bases of the junction unmatched. The CDR3 spans 14 residues. From germline, CDR1 is ENHRY and CDR2 SYGVKD. In DNA, the CDR3 is TGTGCCATCAGGGGGCGGGAGGCTTACAATGAGCAGTTCTTC. It specifies CAIRGREAYNEQFF.

V and J are TRBV11-3 and TRBJ1-1; D is undetermined. This CDR3 has 17 residues. Germline V lookup: CDR1 SGHNT, CDR2 YENEEA. The V and J ends lost 2 bases and 2 bases respectively, with 18 bases between them. The chain's CDR3 is CASSLWSLSSGNTEAFF. As DNA, the CDR3 is TGTGCCAGCAGCTTATGGTCCCTCTCCTCAGGTAACACTGAAGCTTTCTTT. The variable domain in full, completed from reference TRBV11-3 and TRBJ1-1, reads EAGVVQSPRYKIIEKKQPVAFWCNPISGHNTLYWYLQNLGQGPELLIRYENEEAVDDSQLPKDRFSAERLKGVDSTLKIQPAELGDSAVYLCASSLWSLSSGNTEAFFGQGTRLTVV.

The genes are TRBV5-1 and TRBJ1-2; 7 nucleotides align to TRBD1. Looked up from germline, CDR1 is SGHRS and CDR2 is YFSETQ. J gave up 3 bases and V 5 bases, and 13 bases lay outside the gene matches. The length of the CDR3 is 16 residues. CDR3 in DNA: TGCGCCAGCAGACAAACGACAGGGATTGTTTACTATGGCTACACCTTC. It translates to CASRQTTGIVYYGYTF.

DNA of the CDR3: TGTGCCTGGACTCCCCTAGCCAAAAACATTCAGTACTTC. It codes for CAWTPLAKNIQYF. This chain uses TRBV30 with TRBJ2-4; D call uncertain. The germline V gene encodes CDR1 GTSNPN and CDR2 SVGIG (reference sequence). The CDR3 has 13 residues. Trimming pared 4 bases from V and 0 bases from J, leaving 7 bases between.

V and J are TRBV3-1 (or the pseudogene TRBV3-2) and TRBJ1-2; D is unresolved. V lost 3 bases and J 1 base, leaving 9 bases between the germline ends. There are 14 residues in the CDR3. CDR1 is LGHDT and CDR2 is YNNKEL in the germline V gene (reference sequence). The CDR3 DNA follows: TGTGCCAGCAGCCAGACGGAAATTAACTATGGCTACACCTTC. Protein product: CASSQTEINYGYTF.

This chain links TRBV27 with TRBJ2-1; D might be TRBD2 (6 bases). Trimming cost V 3 bases and J 7 bases, with 13 bases left between them. The CDR3 loop spans 14 amino acids. Germline lookup yields CDR1 MNHEY and CDR2 SMNVEV (reference sequence). The CDR3 nucleotides read TGTGCCAGCAGTTTTCGGCGGGAAGGTAATGAGCAGTTCTTC. Translating gives CASSFRREGNEQFF.

This chain links TRBV5-1 with TRBJ1-2; 7 bases agree with TRBD1. V dropped 2 bases and J dropped 0; count of bases not matched to a gene: 4. CDR3 length: 15 amino acids. Per germline, CDR1 SGHRS and CDR2 YFSETQ. CDR3 loop: CASSLGGASNYGYTF. CDR3 nucleotide sequence: TGCGCCAGCAGCTTAGGGGGCGCTTCTAACTATGGCTACACCTTC.

The chain joins TRBV15 to TRBJ2-3; 9 bases fit TRBD2. CDR1 and CDR2 (germline): LNHNV, YYDKDF (reference sequence). The CDR3 spans 20 residues. J gave up 4 bases and V 1 base, and 18 bases lay outside the gene matches. The CDR3 DNA reads as TGTGCCACCAGCAGAGCCCCGGGGGGCGGCGGGAGGGCCGGCTCAGATACGCAGTATTTT. As protein: CATSRAPGGGGRAGSDTQYF.

The V and J genes are TRBV30 and TRBJ1-5; D gene uncertain. This CDR3 spans 14 amino acids. CDR1 is GTSNPN, CDR2 SVGIG, per germline (reference sequence). Deletions cut 5 bases from V and 7 bases from J, with 18 bases between. The CDR3 region is CAWDSVGRTQPQHF. Here the CDR3 DNA reads TGTGCCTGGGACTCCGTTGGGCGGACCCAGCCCCAGCATTTT.

The CDR3 loop reads CASSPPGGAPGEQFF. The CDR3 region has the DNA TGTGCCAGCTCACCACCGGGGGGAGCCCCGGGGGAGCAGTTCTTC. The chain couples TRBV18 to TRBJ2-1; TRBD2 might be the D (6 bases). Trimming pared 0 bases from V and 10 bases from J, leaving 16 bases between. From germline, CDR1 is KGHSH and CDR2 LQKENI. This CDR3 has 15 amino acids.

The chain combines TRBV27 with TRBJ2-1, with TRBD1 matching 8 bases. Trimming at V came to 7 bases and at J to 7 bases, leaving 6 bases not matched to a gene. The CDR3 is 13 residues long. Germline-derived CDR1 and CDR2 are MNHEY and SMNVEV (reference sequence). CDR3 amino acids: CASMTGDLNEQFF. In DNA, the CDR3 is TGTGCCAGCATGACAGGGGATTTAAATGAGCAGTTCTTC.

This rearrangement joins TRBV14 to TRBJ2-5; 7 bases are shared with TRBD2. Germline CDR1 SGHDN, CDR2 FVKESK. V was pared by 5 bases and J by 5 bases, with 5 bases of the junction left unmatched. The CDR3 sequence is 13 residues long. The CDR3 nucleotides read TGTGCCAGCAGCAACGGACTAGGCGAGACCCAGTACTTC. It translates to CASSNGLGETQYF. Complete variable domain (other parts from reference TRBV14 and TRBJ2-5): EAGVTQFPSHSVIEKGQTVTLRCDPISGHDNLYWYRRVMGKEIKFLLHFVKESKQDESGMPNNRFLAERTGGTYSTLKVQPAELEDSGVYFCASSNGLGETQYFGPGTRLLVL.